This T cell receptor beta chain originates from a study of T cells expressing NK-cell markers. Across the study: Sequenced donors, eight in total, included seven who were HCMV-seropositive and one who was seronegative.

The CDR3 consists of 14 residues. The germline CDR1 and CDR2 sequences are LGHDT and YNNKEL (reference sequence). TCRdb reprocessed the 5' RACE reads, with one entry per CDR3 protein and no DNA. The specimen's table records roughly 150,000 distinct CDR3 sequences. This sequence joins TRBV3-1 and TRBJ2-3; TCRdb outputs TRBD1, but without DNA this stays unchecked. Source material: blood T cells: a sorted CD56 or NKG2C T cell subset, CD4+ or CD8+ T cells, or bulk PBMC T cells (not recorded which). The sequence was obtained from a man aged 18-75 years in good health. The CDR3 reads CASSLTGTQDTQYF.